Listed below are T cell receptor beta chains from one sample, sequenced in a study of shared clonotypes between healthy human individuals. Clones were sequenced by immunoSEQ multiplex PCR, and TCRdb holds only the in-frame ones, with some missing. The table lists approximately 500,000 clones, 70% to 80% of them singletons. Sequencing used PBMCs. These receptors were collected from a woman aged 40 to 50 in good health. Some clones in this sample may be carry-over from other donors' samples. The CDR3 runs from the conserved cysteine through the conserved F or W. The order of the fields is V gene, J gene, clone size, D gene, CDR3 protein, CDR3 DNA. The D gene is left open where the match is weak. For some rows the clone size is stated as once, few or many, or as a class when expanded; others skip it.

TRBV5-1	TRBJ1-2	-	TRBD1	CASSLTGHDPYGYTF	TGCGCCAGCAGCCTGACAGGGCACGATCCCTATGGCTACACCTTC
TRBV19	TRBJ2-1	-	TRBD2	CASSRTSRYSYNEQFF	TGTGCCAGTAGTAGGACTAGCAGATACTCCTACAATGAGCAGTTCTTC
TRBV5-1	TRBJ2-2	-	-	CASSRADTGELFF	TGCGCCAGCAGCCGAGCGGACACCGGGGAGCTGTTTTTT
TRBV5-4	TRBJ2-7	-	TRBD1	CASSLGNRGPEEQYF	TGTGCCAGCAGCTTGGGGAACAGGGGGCCGGAAGAGCAGTACTTC
TRBV7-2	TRBJ2-1	-	TRBD2	CASSLRGLGNNEQFF	TGTGCCAGCAGCCTCAGGGGACTAGGTAACAATGAGCAGTTCTTC
TRBV29-1	TRBJ2-5	-	TRBD2	CSVAPSGQETQYF	TGCAGCGTTGCCCCTAGCGGACAAGAGACCCAGTACTTC
TRBV7-7	TRBJ2-5	-	-	CASSHRDDYRETQYF	TGTGCTAGCAGCCACCGGGACGATTACCGGGAGACCCAGTACTTC
TRBV18	TRBJ1-1	-	-	CASSPLSQGDTEAFF	TGTGCCAGCTCACCACTCTCCCAAGGGGACACTGAAGCTTTCTTT
TRBV4-1	TRBJ2-7	-	-	CASSQGNEQYF	TGCGCCAGCAGCCAAGGGAATGAGCAGTACTTC
TRBV5-5	TRBJ1-1	once	TRBD1	CASSSTGALNTEAFF	TGTGCCAGCAGCTCGACAGGGGCGTTGAACACTGAAGCTTTCTTT
TRBV5-1	TRBJ2-3	-	-	CASSLVGDGTDTQYF	TGCGCCAGCAGCTTGGTGGGAGACGGCACAGATACGCAGTATTTT
TRBV20-1	TRBJ1-6	-	-	CSANDTPLHF	TGCAGTGCTAATGATACACCCCTCCACTTT
TRBV27	TRBJ2-2	-	TRBD2	CASSLRAGALTGELFF	TGTGCCAGCAGTTTACGGGCGGGAGCACTGACCGGGGAGCTGTTTTTT
TRBV29-1	TRBJ2-6	-	-	CSVQFRQTSGANVLTF	TGCAGCGTCCAGTTTCGACAAACCTCTGGGGCCAACGTCCTGACTTTC
TRBV18	TRBJ1-5	-	-	CASSPGFPISPQHF	TGTGCCAGCTCGCCGGGGTTTCCAATCTCGCCCCAGCATTTT
TRBV19	TRBJ1-5	-	-	CASSAQAINQPQHF	TGTGCCAGTAGTGCCCAAGCCATTAATCAGCCCCAGCATTTT
TRBV30	TRBJ2-2	-	TRBD1	CAWGTGQADTGELFF	TGTGCCTGGGGCACCGGACAGGCGGACACCGGGGAGCTGTTTTTT
TRBV4-2	TRBJ1-1	-	-	CASSQEVGPNTEAFF	TGTGCCAGCAGCCAAGAAGTTGGACCGAACACTGAAGCTTTCTTT
TRBV5-4	TRBJ2-7	once	TRBD2	CASSLIGLADYEQYF	TGTGCCAGCAGCTTAATCGGACTAGCAGACTACGAGCAGTACTTC
TRBV28	TRBJ2-3	-	-	CASSESTDTQYF	TGTGCCAGCAGCGAAAGCACAGATACGCAGTATTTT
TRBV4-3	TRBJ2-7	-	TRBD1	CASSRDRDYEQYF	TGCGCCAGCAGCCGGGACAGGGACTACGAGCAGTACTTC
TRBV7-9	TRBJ1-4	-	-	CASSLVPGKEKLFF	TGTGCCAGCAGCTTAGTACCGGGCAAGGAAAAACTGTTTTTT
TRBV12-2	TRBJ1-3	-	-	CASRLDPRDSGNTIYF	TGTGCAAGTCGCTTAGACCCCAGAGACTCTGGAAACACCATATATTTT
TRBV10-1	TRBJ1-5	-	-	CASRNTGNASKPQHF	TGCGCCAGCAGAAATACAGGGAACGCCTCGAAGCCCCAGCATTTT
TRBV10-3	TRBJ2-3	-	-	CAIRGRGGHGGDTQYF	TGTGCCATTCGGGGGCGTGGCGGCCACGGAGGAGATACGCAGTATTTT
TRBV5-4	TRBJ1-6	-	-	CASSLNHNSPLHF	TGTGCCAGCAGCTTGAATCATAATTCACCCCTCCACTTT
TRBV28	TRBJ1-5	-	TRBD1	CASSLETGTGGIGNQPQHF	TGTGCCAGCAGTTTAGAAACCGGGACAGGGGGCATCGGCAATCAGCCCCAGCATTTT
TRBV7-2	TRBJ2-3	-	-	CASRAPGGTDTQYF	TGTGCCAGCAGGGCTCCGGGGGGCACAGATACGCAGTATTTT
TRBV7-8	TRBJ2-3	once	TRBD2	CASSVTGTSVSAGGTQYF	TGTGCCAGCAGCGTCACCGGGACTAGCGTATCAGCAGGGGGTACGCAGTATTTT
TRBV7-3	TRBJ2-3	few	TRBD1	CASSLQGADTQYF	TGTGCCAGCAGCTTACAGGGGGCAGATACGCAGTATTTT
TRBV7-6	TRBJ2-2	-	TRBD1	CASSLGTGVTGELFF	TGTGCCAGCAGCTTAGGGACAGGGGTGACCGGGGAGCTGTTTTTT
TRBV11-3	TRBJ2-7	-	-	CASSLDETRSYEQYF	TGTGCCAGCAGCTTAGATGAGACAAGATCCTACGAGCAGTACTTC
TRBV18	TRBJ2-7	once	TRBD1	CASSPDRVAYEQYF	TGTGCCAGCTCCCCCGACAGGGTCGCCTACGAGCAGTACTTC
TRBV5-4	TRBJ2-3	once	TRBD1	CASSPKGQGPTDTQYF	TGTGCCAGCAGCCCAAAAGGACAGGGACCCACAGATACGCAGTATTTT
TRBV28	TRBJ2-1	-	TRBD1	CASSRPGTGSSYNEQFF	TGTGCCAGCAGTCGTCCCGGGACAGGGAGCTCCTACAATGAGCAGTTCTTC
TRBV20-1	TRBJ1-5	once	-	CSAGAGRPQHF	TGCAGTGCAGGGGCGGGGCGGCCCCAGCATTTT
TRBV5-8	TRBJ2-7	-	TRBD2	CASSLRVSGIVYEQYF	TGTGCCAGCAGCTTGAGGGTCAGCGGGATAGTATACGAGCAGTACTTC
TRBV7-2	TRBJ2-3	-	TRBD2	CASSLMWDYTDTQYF	TGTGCCAGCAGCTTAATGTGGGACTACACAGATACGCAGTATTTT
TRBV6-1	TRBJ1-1	-	-	CASNPGRTEAFF	TGTGCCAGCAATCCCGGACGGACTGAAGCTTTCTTT
TRBV4-2	TRBJ2-3	-	-	CASSQDVVYGTDTQYF	TGTGCCAGCAGCCAAGATGTAGTCTATGGCACAGATACGCAGTATTTT
TRBV23-1	TRBJ2-7	-	TRBD1	CASSPRDSRREQYF	TGCGCCAGCAGCCCCCGGGACAGCCGTCGCGAGCAGTACTTC